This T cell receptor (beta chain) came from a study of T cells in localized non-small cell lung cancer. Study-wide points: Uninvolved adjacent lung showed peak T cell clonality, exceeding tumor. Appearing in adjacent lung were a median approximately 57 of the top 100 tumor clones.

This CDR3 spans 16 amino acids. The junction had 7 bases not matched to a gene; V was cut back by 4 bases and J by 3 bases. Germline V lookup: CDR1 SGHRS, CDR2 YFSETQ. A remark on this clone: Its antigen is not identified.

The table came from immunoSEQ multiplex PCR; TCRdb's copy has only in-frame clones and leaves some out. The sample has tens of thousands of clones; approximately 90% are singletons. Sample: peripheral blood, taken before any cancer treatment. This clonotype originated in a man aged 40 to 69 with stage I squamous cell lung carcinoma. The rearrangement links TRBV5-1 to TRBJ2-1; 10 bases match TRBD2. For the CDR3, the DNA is TGCGCCAGCAGCCACCGGACTAGCGGCGACTACAATGAGCAGTTCTTC. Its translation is CASSHRTSGDYNEQFF.